This T cell receptor beta chain was identified in a study of cytomegalovirus exposure and HLA in healthy donors. Study details: Falling in the Caucasian-associated ancestry cluster were about 82% of around 370 genotyped donors. Findings and caveats of the study: Upon later analysis, TCR association rates were observed to vary by HLA locus, being highest for DRB1 and lowest for HLA-C. Cytomegalovirus association was assigned to about 150 TCR beta chains.

Notes on this clone: Antigen specificity is unknown.

The PCR employed 60 Vbeta primers together with 13 Jbeta primers. Sequenced by immunoSEQ multiplex PCR; TCRdb stores in-frame clones only, minus some. Of about 200,000 clones in the sample, around 80% are singletons; the top ten hold approximately 0.22%. The CDR3 extends over 14 amino acids. Germline-derived CDR1 and CDR2 are SQVTM and ANQGSEA. V shed 3 bases and J shed 5 bases, with 16 bases lying between them. The chain uses TRBV29-1 and TRBJ1-1; D perhaps matches TRBD1 (5 bases). This TCR came from a girl aged 2 to 9 in good health and CMV-seronegative. The sample taken for sequencing was PBMCs. In nucleotides, the CDR3 is TGCAGCGTTGATACGCGCAGGGTAAAAACTGAAGCTTTCTTT. It encodes CSVDTRRVKTEAFF.